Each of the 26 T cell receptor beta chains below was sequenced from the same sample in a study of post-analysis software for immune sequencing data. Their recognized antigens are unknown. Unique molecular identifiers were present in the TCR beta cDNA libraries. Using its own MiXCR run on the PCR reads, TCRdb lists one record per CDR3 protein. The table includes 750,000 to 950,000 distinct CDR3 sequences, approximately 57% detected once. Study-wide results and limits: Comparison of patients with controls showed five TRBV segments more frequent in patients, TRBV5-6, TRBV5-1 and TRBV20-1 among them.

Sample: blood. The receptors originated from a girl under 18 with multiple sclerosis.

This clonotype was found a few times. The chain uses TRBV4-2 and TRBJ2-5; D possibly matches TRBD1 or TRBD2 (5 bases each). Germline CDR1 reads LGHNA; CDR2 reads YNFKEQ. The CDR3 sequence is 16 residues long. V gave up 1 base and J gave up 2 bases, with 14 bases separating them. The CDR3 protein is CASSQGGVGTQETQYF. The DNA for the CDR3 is TGTGCCAGCAGCCAAGGAGGGGTAGGAACTCAAGAGACCCAGTACTTC.

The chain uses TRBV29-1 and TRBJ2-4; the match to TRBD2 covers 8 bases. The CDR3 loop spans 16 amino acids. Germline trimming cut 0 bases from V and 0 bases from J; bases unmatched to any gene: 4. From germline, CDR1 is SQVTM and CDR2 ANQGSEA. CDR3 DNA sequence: TGCAGCGTTGAAGATCTCGGGACTAGAGCCAAAAACATTCAGTACTTC. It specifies CSVEDLGTRAKNIQYF. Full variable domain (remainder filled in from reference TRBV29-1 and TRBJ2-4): SAVISQKPSRDICQRGTSLTIQCQVDSQVTMMFWYRQQPGQSLTLIATANQGSEATYESGFVIDKFPISRPNLTFSTLTVSNMSPEDSSIYLCSVEDLGTRAKNIQYFGAGTRLSVL.

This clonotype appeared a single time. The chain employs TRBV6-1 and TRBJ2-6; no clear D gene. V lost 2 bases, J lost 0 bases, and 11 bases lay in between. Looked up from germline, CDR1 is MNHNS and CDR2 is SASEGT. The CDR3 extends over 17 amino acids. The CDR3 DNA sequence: TGTGCCAGCAGTGAATGGCTGACACGCTCTGGGGCCAACGTCCTGACTTTC. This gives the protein CASSEWLTRSGANVLTF.

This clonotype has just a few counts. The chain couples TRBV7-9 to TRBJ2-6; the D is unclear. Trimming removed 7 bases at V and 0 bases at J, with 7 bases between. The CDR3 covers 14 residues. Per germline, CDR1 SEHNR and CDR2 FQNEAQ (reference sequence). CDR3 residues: CASNAASGANVLTF. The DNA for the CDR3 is TGTGCCAGCAACGCAGCCTCTGGGGCCAACGTCCTGACTTTC.

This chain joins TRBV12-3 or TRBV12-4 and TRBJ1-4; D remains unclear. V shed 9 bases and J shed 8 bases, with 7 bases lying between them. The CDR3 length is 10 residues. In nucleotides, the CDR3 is TGTGCCAGTAAACAAGAAAAACTGTTTTTT. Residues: CASKQEKLFF.

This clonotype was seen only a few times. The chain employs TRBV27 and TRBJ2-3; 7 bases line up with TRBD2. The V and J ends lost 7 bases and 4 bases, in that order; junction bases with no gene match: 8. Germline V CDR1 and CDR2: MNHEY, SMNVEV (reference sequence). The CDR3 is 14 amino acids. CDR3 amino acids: CASNQRDQADTQYF. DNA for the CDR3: TGTGCCAGCAATCAGCGGGACCAGGCAGATACGCAGTATTTT.

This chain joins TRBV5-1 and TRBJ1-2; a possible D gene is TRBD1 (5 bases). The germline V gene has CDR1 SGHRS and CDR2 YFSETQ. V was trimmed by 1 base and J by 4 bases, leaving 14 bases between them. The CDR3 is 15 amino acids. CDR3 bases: TGCGCCAGCAGCTTGTTGCTCCAGGGTGGCTATGGCTACACCTTC. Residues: CASSLLLQGGYGYTF. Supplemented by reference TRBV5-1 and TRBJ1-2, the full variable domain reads KAGVTQTPRYLIKTRGQQVTLSCSPISGHRSVSWYQQTPGQGLQFLFEYFSETQRNKGNFPGRFSGRQFSNSRSEMNVSTLELGDSALYLCASSLLLQGGYGYTFGSGTRLTVV.

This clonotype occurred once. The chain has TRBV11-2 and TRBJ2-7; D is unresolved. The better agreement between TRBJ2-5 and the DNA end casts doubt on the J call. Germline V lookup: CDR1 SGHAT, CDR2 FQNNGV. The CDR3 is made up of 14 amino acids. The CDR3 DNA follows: TGTGCCAGCAGCTTACACCATCTACAAGAGACCCAGTACTTC. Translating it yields CASSLHHLQETQYF.

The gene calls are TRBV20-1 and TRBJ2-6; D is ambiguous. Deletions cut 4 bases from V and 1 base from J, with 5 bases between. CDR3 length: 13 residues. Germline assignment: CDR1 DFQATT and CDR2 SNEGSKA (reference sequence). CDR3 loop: CSATDSGANVLTF. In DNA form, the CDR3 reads TGCAGTGCTACAGATTCTGGGGCCAACGTCCTGACTTTC.

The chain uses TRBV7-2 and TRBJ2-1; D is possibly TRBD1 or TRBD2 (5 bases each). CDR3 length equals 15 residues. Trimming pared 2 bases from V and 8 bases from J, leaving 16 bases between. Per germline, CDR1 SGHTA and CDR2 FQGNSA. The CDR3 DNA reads TGTGCCAGCAGCTTAAGGGGATCAGGTAGCGATGAGCAGTTCTTC. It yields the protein CASSLRGSGSDEQFF.

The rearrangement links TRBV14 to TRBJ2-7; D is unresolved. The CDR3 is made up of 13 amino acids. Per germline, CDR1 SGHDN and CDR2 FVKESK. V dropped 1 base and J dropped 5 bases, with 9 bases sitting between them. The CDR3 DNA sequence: TGTGCCAGCAGCCAAGTTCTGGGGAACGAGCAGTACTTC. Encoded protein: CASSQVLGNEQYF.

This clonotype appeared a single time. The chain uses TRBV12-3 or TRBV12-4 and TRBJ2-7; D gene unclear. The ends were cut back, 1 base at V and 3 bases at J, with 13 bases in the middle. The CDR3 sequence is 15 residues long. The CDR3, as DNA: TGTGCCAGCAGTTTAGGTTCGGCCCTGAGCTACGAGCAGTACTTC. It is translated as CASSLGSALSYEQYF.

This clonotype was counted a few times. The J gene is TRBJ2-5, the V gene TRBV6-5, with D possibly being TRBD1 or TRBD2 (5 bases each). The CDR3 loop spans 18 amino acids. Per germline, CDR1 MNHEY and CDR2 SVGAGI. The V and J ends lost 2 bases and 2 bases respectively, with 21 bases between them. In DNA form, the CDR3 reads TGTGCCAGCAGTTACCCCCTTCGACCTGGGGGAAATCAAGAGACCCAGTACTTC. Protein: CASSYPLRPGGNQETQYF.

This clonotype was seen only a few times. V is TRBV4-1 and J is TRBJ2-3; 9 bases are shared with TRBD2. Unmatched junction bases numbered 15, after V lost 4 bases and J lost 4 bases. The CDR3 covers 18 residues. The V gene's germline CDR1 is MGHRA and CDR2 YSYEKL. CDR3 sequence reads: CASSRLPSVAGVADTQYF. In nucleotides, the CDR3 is TGCGCCAGCAGCCGCCTACCCTCCGTAGCGGGAGTTGCAGATACGCAGTATTTT.

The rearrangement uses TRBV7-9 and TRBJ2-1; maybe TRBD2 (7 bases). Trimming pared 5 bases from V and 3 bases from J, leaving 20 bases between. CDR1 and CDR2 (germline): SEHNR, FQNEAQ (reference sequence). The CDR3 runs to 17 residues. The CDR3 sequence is CASSRGGAIGLYNEQFF. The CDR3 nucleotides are TGTGCCAGCAGCAGAGGGGGGGCGATTGGGCTCTACAATGAGCAGTTCTTC. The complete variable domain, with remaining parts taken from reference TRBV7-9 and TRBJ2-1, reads DTGVSQNPRHKITKRGQNVTFRCDPISEHNRLYWYRQTLGQGPEFLTYFQNEAQLEKSRLLSDRFSAERPKGSFSTLEIQRTEQGDSAMYLCASSRGGAIGLYNEQFFGPGTRLTVL.

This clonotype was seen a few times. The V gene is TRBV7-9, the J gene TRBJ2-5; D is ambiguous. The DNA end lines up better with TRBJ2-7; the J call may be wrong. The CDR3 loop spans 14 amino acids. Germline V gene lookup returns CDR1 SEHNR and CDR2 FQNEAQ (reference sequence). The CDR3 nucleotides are TGTGCCAGCAGCTTAGCCTTCCCGGACGGCGAGCAGTACTTC. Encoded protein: CASSLAFPDGEQYF.

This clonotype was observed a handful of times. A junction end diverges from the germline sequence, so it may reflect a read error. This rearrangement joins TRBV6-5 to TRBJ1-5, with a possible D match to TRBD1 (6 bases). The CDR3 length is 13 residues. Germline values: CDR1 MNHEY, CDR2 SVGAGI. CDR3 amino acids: CASRRQDNQPQHF. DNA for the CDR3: TGTGCTAGCAGGCGACAGGACAATCAGCCCCAGCATTTT.

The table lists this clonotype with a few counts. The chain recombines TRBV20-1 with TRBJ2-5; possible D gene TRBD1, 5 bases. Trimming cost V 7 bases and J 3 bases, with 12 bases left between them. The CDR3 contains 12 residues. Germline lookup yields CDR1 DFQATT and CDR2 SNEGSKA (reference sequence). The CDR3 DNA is TGCAGTGTCGGCAGGGTCGAAGAGACCCAGTACTTC. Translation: CSVGRVEETQYF.

In DNA form, the CDR3 reads TGCAGTGCCAAATTAGCGGGAGTAGGCTACAATGAGCAGTTCTTC. Translating gives CSAKLAGVGYNEQFF. The J gene is TRBJ2-1, the V gene TRBV20-1; TRBD2 agrees at 9 bases. The CDR3 runs 15 residues. Germline assignment: CDR1 DFQATT and CDR2 SNEGSKA (reference sequence). V lost 6 bases, J lost 3 bases, and 9 bases stayed unmatched.

CDR3 residues: CASSGATSYEQYF. CDR3 nucleotide sequence: TGTGCCAGCAGCGGGGCTACCTCCTACGAGCAGTACTTC. This chain uses TRBV6-6 with TRBJ2-7; D tentatively reads TRBD1 or TRBD2 (5 bases each). From germline, CDR1 is MNHNY and CDR2 SVGAGI (reference sequence). The CDR3 has 13 residues. Trimming removed 6 bases from V and 0 bases from J, with 9 bases in between.

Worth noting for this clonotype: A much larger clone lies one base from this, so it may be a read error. The CDR3 DNA reads as TGCAGTGCTAGAGCGGAGACCCAGTACTTC. The encoded protein is CSARAETQYF. V and J are TRBV20-1 and TRBJ2-5; D call uncertain. Trimming took 1 base from V and 5 from J, leaving 2 bases between them. This CDR3 has 10 amino acids. Germline V gives CDR1 DFQATT, CDR2 SNEGSKA (reference sequence).

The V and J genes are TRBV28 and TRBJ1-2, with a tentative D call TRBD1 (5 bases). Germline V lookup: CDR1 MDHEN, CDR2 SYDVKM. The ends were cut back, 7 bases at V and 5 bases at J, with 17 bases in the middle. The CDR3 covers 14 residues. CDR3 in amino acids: CASTRGGIGYGYTF. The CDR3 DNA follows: TGTGCCAGCACCCGGGGGGGGATAGGGTATGGCTACACCTTC.

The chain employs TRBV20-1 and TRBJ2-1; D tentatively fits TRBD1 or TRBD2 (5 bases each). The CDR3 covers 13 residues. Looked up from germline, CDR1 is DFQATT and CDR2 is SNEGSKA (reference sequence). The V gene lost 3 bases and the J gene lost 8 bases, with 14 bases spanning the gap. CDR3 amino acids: CSARWGGGYEQFF. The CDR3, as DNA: TGCAGTGCTAGGTGGGGTGGGGGTTATGAGCAGTTCTTC.

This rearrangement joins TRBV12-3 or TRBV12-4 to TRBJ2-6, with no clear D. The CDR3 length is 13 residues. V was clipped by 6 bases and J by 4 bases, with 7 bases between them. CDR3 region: CASRKAGANVLTF. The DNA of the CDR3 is TGTGCCAGCAGGAAGGCCGGGGCCAACGTCCTGACTTTC.

The CDR3 here is CSAALAGIYEQYF. CDR3 DNA sequence: TGCAGTGCTGCGCTAGCGGGGATATACGAGCAGTACTTC. The chain recombines TRBV20-1 with TRBJ2-7; 9 positions agree with TRBD2. CDR1 DFQATT and CDR2 SNEGSKA come from the germline V gene (reference sequence). This CDR3 comprises 13 residues. Trimming cost V 5 bases and J 4 bases; bases outside gene matches: 6.

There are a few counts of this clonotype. The CDR3 sequence: CSATGFSGRERETQYF. DNA for the CDR3: TGCAGTGCCACAGGTTTCAGCGGGAGGGAACGGGAGACCCAGTACTTC. This chain connects TRBV20-1 to TRBJ2-5; 10 nucleotides match TRBD2. The trim removed 6 bases at V and 5 bases at J, leaving 15 bases unmatched. The CDR3 totals 16 residues. The germline V gene has CDR1 DFQATT and CDR2 SNEGSKA (reference sequence).